This TCR beta chain was sequenced in a study of human T cells and chemical hapten exposure. Looking at the study overall: After 6 days, upper back 0.01% DPC patch tests were scored.

Time point denoted: pre-sensitization, week 0. Treatment in this sample: therapeutic diphenylcyclopropenone sensitization with weekly scalp DPC. Unique molecular identifiers were linked by the library to individual cDNA molecules. MiXCR, run by TCRdb on the RACE reads, gives a single entry per CDR3 protein. The sample holds about 250,000 distinct CDR3 sequences, approximately 8% seen once. Germline-derived CDR1 and CDR2 are SGHRS and YFSETQ. V trimming: 4 bases; J trimming: 4 bases; junction bases outside the gene matches: 6. The CDR3 runs to 15 residues. The genes are TRBV5-1 and TRBJ2-3, with TRBD2 matching over 10 bases. The material sequenced was whole blood, taken in connection with sensitization to the hapten diphenylcyclopropenone (DPC). The TCR sequence derives from a man between 18 and 29 years old with alopecia areata. Some clones in this sample may be carry-over from other donors' samples. The CDR3 DNA is TGCGCCAGCAGCCGTCTAGCGGGGGTACCAGATACGCAGTATTTT. Its translation is CASSRLAGVPDTQYF.